The rows below give T cell receptor beta chains drawn from one sample of a study of response to subunit inactivated influenza vaccine. In TCRdb, the RT-PCR reads were re-called with MiXCR into one record per CDR3 protein. Of 860,000 or so distinct CDR3 sequences listed, roughly 20% are singletons. The sequenced sample was PBMCs from blood, obtained roughly 5 days after vaccination. The receptors here all came from a man aged 45-65 years who received an inactivated influenza vaccine. Both conserved end residues are part of each CDR3. Fields, in order: CDR3 DNA, CDR3 protein, J gene, D gene, V gene, clone size. The D gene is left open where the match is weak. For some rows the clone size is stated as once, few or many, or as a class when expanded; others skip it.

DNA: TGTGCCAGCTCACCGCGGGCACAAGAGACCCAGTACTTC
CDR3: CASSPRAQETQYF
J: TRBJ2-5
D: NA
V: TRBV5-1
size: many

DNA: TGCGCCAGCAGCTTGGATGCAGGGACCTACGAGCAGTACTTC
CDR3: CASSLDAGTYEQYF
J: TRBJ2-7
D: NA
V: TRBV5-1
size: many

DNA: TGTGCCAGCAGCTTAGTGGGACATCCCCAAGAGACCCAGTACTTC
CDR3: CASSLVGHPQETQYF
J: TRBJ2-5
D: NA
V: TRBV7-3
size: few

DNA: TGTGCCAGCAGTAAAACAGGGGGCAGGGCACCCAATTTCGGCTACGAGCAGTACTTC
CDR3: CASSKTGGRAPNFGYEQYF
J: TRBJ2-7
D: TRBD1
V: TRBV2
size: few

DNA: TGTGCCAGCAGCTTGGACTCCCCAGATACGCAGTATTTT
CDR3: CASSLDSPDTQYF
J: TRBJ2-3
D: NA
V: TRBV5-5
size: few

DNA: TGTGCCAGCAGTTACTCCGACATCTACAATGAGCAGTTCTTC
CDR3: CASSYSDIYNEQFF
J: TRBJ2-1
D: NA
V: TRBV6-2/TRBV6-3
size: NA

DNA: TGCGCCAGCAGAAGGGGGCTCGGGGGGGAGCTGTTTTTT
CDR3: CASRRGLGGELFF
J: TRBJ2-2
D: TRBD1
V: TRBV10-2
size: few

DNA: TGCAGTGCTAGAGATGGACGAGGGGGCGAAGAGACCCAGTACTTC
CDR3: CSARDGRGGEETQYF
J: TRBJ2-5
D: TRBD1
V: TRBV20-1
size: NA

DNA: TGTGCCAGCAGGCGAGCAGACTTTAGTTACGAGCAGTACTTC
CDR3: CASRRADFSYEQYF
J: TRBJ2-7
D: NA
V: TRBV12-3/TRBV12-4
size: NA

DNA: TGTGCCAGCTCACCCGAGGACAGGGAGAACACTGAAGCTTTCTTT
CDR3: CASSPEDRENTEAFF
J: TRBJ1-1
D: TRBD1
V: TRBV18
size: few

DNA: TGTGCCAGCAGTTACGCAGGGACAGGCGAAAACATTCAGTACTTC
CDR3: CASSYAGTGENIQYF
J: TRBJ2-4
D: TRBD1
V: TRBV6-5
size: NA

DNA: TGTGCCAGCAGCAGGTACAGGGGGCGTAGCTACAATGAGCAGTTCTTC
CDR3: CASSRYRGRSYNEQFF
J: TRBJ2-1
D: NA
V: TRBV21-1
size: once

DNA: TGTGCCAGCACCCTGACGGAAGATTCAACTAATGAAAAACTGTTTTTT
CDR3: CASTLTEDSTNEKLFF
J: TRBJ1-4
D: NA
V: TRBV6-2/TRBV6-3
size: NA

DNA: TGTGCCAGCAGCCCCGGGAACCAGCATGAAAAACTGTTTTTT
CDR3: CASSPGNQHEKLFF
J: TRBJ1-4
D: NA
V: TRBV7-2
size: NA

DNA: TGTGCCAGCAGTGGGGGGTCGGGGTATGGCTACACCTTC
CDR3: CASSGGSGYGYTF
J: TRBJ1-2
D: NA
V: TRBV6-1
size: few

DNA: TGCGCCAGCAGCTTGTCTCTAGCGGGAGGAAGGGGGAGGAATGAGCAGTTCTTC
CDR3: CASSLSLAGGRGRNEQFF
J: TRBJ2-1
D: TRBD2
V: TRBV5-1
size: NA

DNA: TGTGCCACCAGCAGAGAAAGGGGCACTGAAGCTTTCTTT
CDR3: CATSRERGTEAFF
J: TRBJ1-1
D: NA
V: TRBV15
size: few

DNA: TGCGCCAGCAGCCGAATACAGGGGGCGGGGGGGGATACGCAGTATTTT
CDR3: CASSRIQGAGGDTQYF
J: TRBJ2-3
D: NA
V: TRBV4-3
size: few

DNA: TGTGCCAGCAGCCCCACTTACAGGGGCTCCTACGAGCAGTACTTC
CDR3: CASSPTYRGSYEQYF
J: TRBJ2-7
D: TRBD1
V: TRBV11-2
size: few

DNA: TGCGCCAGCAGCTTGTCTATCTATGGAGGGGCGGGTGAGCAGTTCTTC
CDR3: CASSLSIYGGAGEQFF
J: TRBJ2-1
D: NA
V: TRBV5-1
size: NA

DNA: TGTGCCACGAACCCAGGGGGGGGCGCCCAAGAGACCCAGTACTTC
CDR3: CATNPGGGAQETQYF
J: TRBJ2-5
D: NA
V: TRBV2
size: NA

DNA: TGCGCCAGCAGCTTGGTTGGCCCTAGCACGGTAGATACGCAGTATTTT
CDR3: CASSLVGPSTVDTQYF
J: TRBJ2-3
D: NA
V: TRBV5-1
size: NA

DNA: TGCGCCAGCAGCTTGGTGTCGGCTAGCGGGGGGTACGAGCAGTACTTC
CDR3: CASSLVSASGGYEQYF
J: TRBJ2-7
D: TRBD2
V: TRBV5-1
size: NA

DNA: TGCGCCAGCAGACCTAGGACAGGGGTTAGCTCTGGGGCCAACGTCCTGACTTTC
CDR3: CASRPRTGVSSGANVLTF
J: TRBJ2-6
D: TRBD1
V: TRBV5-1
size: many

DNA: TGTGCCACCAGTGGCTCTGCTAGCGGGAGACGTGAGCAGTACTTC
CDR3: CATSGSASGRREQYF
J: TRBJ2-7
D: TRBD2
V: TRBV24-1
size: few

DNA: TGTGCCAGCGGGCTAGCGGGGGGTTCACCCCTCCACTTT
CDR3: CASGLAGGSPLHF
J: TRBJ1-6
D: NA
V: TRBV28
size: few

DNA: TGTGCTAGCAGCTCCCAGGGGGCGGGAACCGGGGAGCTGTTTTTT
CDR3: CASSSQGAGTGELFF
J: TRBJ2-2
D: TRBD1
V: TRBV7-7
size: few

DNA: TGTGCCAGTAGTATAGCAGGGGTGGTCACTGAAGCTTTCTTT
CDR3: CASSIAGVVTEAFF
J: TRBJ1-1
D: NA
V: TRBV19
size: few

DNA: TGCGCCAGCAGCCAATATACAGGGAACACCGGGGAGCTGTTTTTT
CDR3: CASSQYTGNTGELFF
J: TRBJ2-2
D: NA
V: TRBV4-1
size: NA

DNA: TGTGCCAGCAGCGACCGGGGCTATGGCTACACCTTC
CDR3: CASSDRGYGYTF
J: TRBJ1-2
D: NA
V: TRBV6-2/TRBV6-3
size: many

DNA: TGTGCCAGCAGTTTATGGGGCGCCTACGAGCAGTACTTC
CDR3: CASSLWGAYEQYF
J: TRBJ2-7
D: NA
V: TRBV28
size: few

DNA: TGTGCCAGCAGTTACAGTCGGTGGCAGACTGAAGCTTTCTTT
CDR3: CASSYSRWQTEAFF
J: TRBJ1-1
D: NA
V: TRBV6-5
size: few

DNA: TGTGCCAGCAGCTTCCGGGACAGGGGGCTTGGGACCCAGTACTTC
CDR3: CASSFRDRGLGTQYF
J: TRBJ2-5
D: TRBD1
V: TRBV7-2
size: NA

DNA: TGCGCCAGCAGCCTCGGGACAGGGGGGTCTAATGAAAAACTGTTTTTT
CDR3: CASSLGTGGSNEKLFF
J: TRBJ1-4
D: TRBD1
V: TRBV5-1
size: once

DNA: TGTGCCACCCCACGAAGGAACTTAAAGGAGACCCAGTACTTC
CDR3: CATPRRNLKETQYF
J: TRBJ2-5
D: NA
V: TRBV24-1
size: NA

DNA: TGTGCCAGCAGCTTATCAGGACTCCCCAATGAGCAGTTCTTC
CDR3: CASSLSGLPNEQFF
J: TRBJ2-1
D: NA
V: TRBV13
size: many

DNA: TGTGCCAGCAGTACAAGCCTATTAGCTGCTAGCGACTCCTACGAGCAGTACTTC
CDR3: CASSTSLLAASDSYEQYF
J: TRBJ2-7
D: NA
V: TRBV28
size: NA

DNA: TGTGCCAGCAGCCGCGCCAGGGTGGCTCAGCCCCAGCATTTT
CDR3: CASSRARVAQPQHF
J: TRBJ1-5
D: NA
V: TRBV12-3/TRBV12-4
size: NA

DNA: TGCGCCAGCAGCCAGGACAGGGGTTATGGAGGCTACACCTTC
CDR3: CASSQDRGYGGYTF
J: TRBJ1-2
D: TRBD1
V: TRBV4-3
size: NA

DNA: TGCAGCGTTGAAGGTAGACAGCGCCGTGAAGCTTTCTTT
CDR3: CSVEGRQRREAFF
J: TRBJ1-1
D: NA
V: TRBV29-1
size: few